These 22 T cell receptor beta chains originate from one sample sequenced in a study of STAT5B mutations in CD4+ large granular lymphocyte leukemia. Some clones are missing from TCRdb's copy, which holds only in-frame ones; the method was immunoSEQ multiplex PCR. The data contain about 48,000 clones, less than 85% of them seen just once; the ten biggest clones take up about 1.5%. Specimen: CD4+ T cells from blood buffy coats. These receptors were taken from a human donor in good health.

The chain carries TRBV30 and TRBJ2-2; possibly TRBD2 for D (5 bases). CDR1 is GTSNPN and CDR2 is SVGIG in the germline V gene (reference sequence). This CDR3 comprises 16 residues. V lost 4 bases to trimming and J lost 1 base, with 16 bases between them. CDR3 in DNA: TGTGCCTGGACCAAACGGGGTTCCTTGAACACCGGGGAGCTGTTTTTT. Translating gives CAWTKRGSLNTGELFF.

This clone is medium-sized within its sample. This CDR3 reads CASSVWDSDQPQHF. CDR3 nucleotides: TGTGCCAGCAGCGTGTGGGACAGTGATCAGCCCCAGCATTTT. The V and J genes are TRBV9 and TRBJ1-5, with TRBD1 matching over 7 bases. The CDR3 has 14 residues. V dropped 2 bases and J dropped 5; count of bases not matched to a gene: 4. Germline V lookup: CDR1 SGDLS, CDR2 YYNGEE.

This rearrangement joins TRBV5-1 to TRBJ2-3; 9 bases align to TRBD1. Per the germline V gene, CDR1 is SGHRS and CDR2 is YFSETQ. The ends lost 3 bases at V and 1 base at J; junction bases unmatched: 6. This CDR3 is 16 amino acids long. The CDR3 is CASSSTGGAGTDTQYF. In DNA form, the CDR3 reads TGCGCCAGCAGCTCCACAGGGGGCGCCGGCACAGATACGCAGTATTTT. Using reference TRBV5-1 and TRBJ2-3 for the parts outside the CDR3, the full variable domain is KAGVTQTPRYLIKTRGQQVTLSCSPISGHRSVSWYQQTPGQGLQFLFEYFSETQRNKGNFPGRFSGRQFSNSRSEMNVSTLELGDSALYLCASSSTGGAGTDTQYFGPGTRLTVL.

The chain recombines TRBV5-1 with TRBJ2-3; 8 bases map to TRBD2. Per germline, CDR1 SGHRS and CDR2 YFSETQ. The trim removed 4 bases at V and 1 base at J, leaving 11 bases unmatched. There are 17 residues in the CDR3. The CDR3 DNA reads as TGCGCCAGCAGCCTGGTGCTGGCGGGGGGCCGCACAGATACGCAGTATTTT. This sequence encodes CASSLVLAGGRTDTQYF. Combining the CDR3 with reference TRBV5-1 and TRBJ2-3 gives the whole variable domain KAGVTQTPRYLIKTRGQQVTLSCSPISGHRSVSWYQQTPGQGLQFLFEYFSETQRNKGNFPGRFSGRQFSNSRSEMNVSTLELGDSALYLCASSLVLAGGRTDTQYFGPGTRLTVL.

V is TRBV10-3 and J is TRBJ2-5, with 7 bases fitting TRBD1. CDR3 length: 13 residues. V shed 1 base and J 11 bases; nucleotides not matched to a gene: 7. Germline V gives CDR1 ENHRY, CDR2 SYGVKD. The CDR3 loop is CAISELTGIGQYF. In nucleotides, the CDR3 is TGTGCCATCAGTGAGTTGACAGGGATTGGGCAGTACTTC.

This chain links TRBV15 with TRBJ1-4, with a weak D call TRBD1 (6 bases). Trimming pared 6 bases from V and 4 bases from J, leaving 18 bases between. Germline loops: CDR1 LNHNV, CDR2 YYDKDF (reference sequence). The CDR3 length is 16 residues. CDR3 DNA sequence: TGTGCCACCAGGGAGGGGGAGCAGGGCGTTAATGAAAAACTGTTTTTT. Translation gives CATREGEQGVNEKLFF.

The J gene is TRBJ1-4, the V gene TRBV7-8; D possibly corresponds to TRBD1 (5 bases). CDR1 SGHVS and CDR2 FQNEAQ come from the germline V gene. The V end was cut by 0 bases, the J end by 8 bases, with 16 bases between. CDR3 length: 16 amino acids. DNA of the CDR3: TGTGCCAGCAGCTTAGCCGGGGGATGGCGGGGGGAAAAACTGTTTTTT. Translated: CASSLAGGWRGEKLFF.

The chain is built from TRBV6-5 and TRBJ2-5; TRBD1 aligns across 7 bases. With V trimmed by 8 bases and J by 2 bases, 8 bases remained unmatched. The germline CDR1 and CDR2 sequences are MNHEY and SVGAGI. The CDR3 length is 14 residues. The CDR3 sequence: CASRPGGAQETQYF. CDR3 nucleotide sequence: TGTGCCAGCCGGCCAGGGGGAGCTCAAGAGACCCAGTACTTC.

This clone has only a few counts. The chain recombines TRBV7-9 with TRBJ2-2; tentative D call: TRBD1 (6 bases). The germline V gene has CDR1 SEHNR and CDR2 FQNEAQ (reference sequence). This CDR3 has 17 residues. Trimming left V 1 base short and J 5 bases short, with 17 bases between. CDR3 sequence reads: CASSLDSWGRSTGELFF. The CDR3 DNA follows: TGTGCCAGCAGCTTAGATTCGTGGGGGCGAAGTACCGGGGAGCTGTTTTTT.

The chain combines TRBV6-6 with TRBJ2-1, with D unresolved. The length of the CDR3 is 12 residues. With 6 bases removed from V and 5 bases from J, the gap between germline ends came to 8 bases. CDR1 and CDR2 from the germline V gene are MNHNY and SVGAGI (reference sequence). CDR3 bases: TGTGCCAGCAGCAAACATGACAATGAGCAGTTCTTC. Its translation is CASSKHDNEQFF.

This chain uses TRBV7-9 with TRBJ2-5; TRBD1 is a possible D gene (6 bases). Germline V CDR1 and CDR2: SEHNR, FQNEAQ (reference sequence). This CDR3 is built from 14 residues. V gave up 5 bases and J gave up 5 bases, with 15 bases separating them. CDR3 amino acids: CASSPQTGLETQYF. CDR3 bases: TGTGCCAGCAGCCCTCAAACAGGGTTGGAGACCCAGTACTTC.

The chain uses TRBV11-1 and TRBJ2-3; 7 bases are a match to TRBD1. J lost 0 bases, V lost 8 bases, and 11 bases had no gene match. The CDR3 has 16 amino acids. Germline-derived CDR1 and CDR2 are SGHAT and FQDESV (reference sequence). The CDR3 DNA reads as TGTGCCAGCGGAAGGTCCGGACAGGCTAGCACAGATACGCAGTATTTT. Translated: CASGRSGQASTDTQYF. Together with reference TRBV11-1 and TRBJ2-3, the CDR3 gives the full variable domain: EAEVAQSPRYKITEKSQAVAFWCDPISGHATLYWYRQILGQGPELLVQFQDESVVDDSQLPKDRFSAERLKGVDSTLKIQPAELGDSAMYLCASGRSGQASTDTQYFGPGTRLTVL.

The V and J genes are TRBV6-5 and TRBJ2-2; 11 bases match TRBD2. V was clipped by 7 bases and J by 6 bases; unmatched bases: 7. Germline values: CDR1 MNHEY, CDR2 SVGAGI. The CDR3 runs to 15 residues. CDR3 sequence (DNA): TGTGCCAGCAATACTAGCGGGGGAGAGTCCGGGGAGCTGTTTTTT. Translating gives CASNTSGGESGELFF.

The V call is TRBV2, the J call TRBJ2-7; TRBD1 aligns across 10 bases. V shed 7 bases, J shed 3 bases, and the junction held 9 bases outside the gene matches. This CDR3 has 15 amino acids. Germline values: CDR1 SNHLY, CDR2 FYNNEI. The chain's CDR3 is CASTERTGGSYEQYF. Here the CDR3 DNA reads TGTGCCAGCACCGAACGGACAGGGGGGAGCTACGAGCAGTACTTC.

V gene TRBV9 combines with J gene TRBJ2-5, with TRBD2 matching over 8 bases. Germline-derived CDR1 and CDR2 are SGDLS and YYNGEE. V lost 4 bases to trimming and J lost 2 bases; unmatched junction nucleotides: 10. There are 16 residues in the CDR3. The DNA of the CDR3 is TGTGCCAGCAGCCTCGGATCGGGACTAGGGCAAGAGACCCAGTACTTC. It translates to CASSLGSGLGQETQYF.

V gene TRBV28 combines with J gene TRBJ1-6; 9 bases are shared with TRBD1. This CDR3 contains 14 residues. Germline V gene sequence: CDR1 MDHEN, CDR2 SYDVKM. V lost 3 bases, J lost 10 bases, and 4 bases stayed unmatched. Written as DNA, the CDR3 is TGTGCCAGCAGTTTTTGGACAGGGGACTCACCCCTCCACTTT. Translating gives CASSFWTGDSPLHF.

The rearrangement uses TRBV30 and TRBJ2-1; D is perhaps TRBD1 (5 bases). This CDR3 is built from 15 residues. V dropped 7 bases and J dropped 9 bases, with 25 bases sitting between them. Germline V gene sequence: CDR1 GTSNPN, CDR2 SVGIG (reference sequence). Written as DNA, the CDR3 is TGTGCCTCGGTGGGGCCCACAGGTTTGTTCACTGAGCAGTTCTTC. Translating gives CASVGPTGLFTEQFF.

This clone was recorded a few times. The chain carries TRBV6-5 and TRBJ2-2; a possible D gene is TRBD1 (6 bases). Between the trimmed V and J ends, which lost 6 bases and 2 bases, there was a span of 10 bases. The CDR3 is 14 amino acids. The V gene's germline CDR1 is MNHEY and CDR2 SVGAGI. The CDR3: CASRTGQNTGELFF. DNA for the CDR3: TGTGCCAGCAGAACGGGACAAAACACCGGGGAGCTGTTTTTT.

J is TRBJ1-6 and V is TRBV18; 7 bases map to TRBD1. The CDR3 loop spans 15 amino acids. The germline CDR1 and CDR2 sequences are KGHSH and LQKENI. Losses at the gene ends were 3 bases for V and 5 bases for J; bases not matched to a gene: 4. The CDR3 region has the DNA TGTGCCAGCTCACCCGCCGGGACAGATAATTCACCCCTCCACTTT. This sequence encodes CASSPAGTDNSPLHF.

The chain employs TRBV5-1 and TRBJ2-2, with D possibly matching TRBD1 (5 bases). The length of the CDR3 is 14 residues. Germline V gene data show CDR1 as SGHRS and CDR2 as YFSETQ. The germline V and J ends were trimmed by 0 bases and 4 bases, with 7 bases remaining between them. The CDR3 here is CASSLGQSTGELFF. The CDR3 DNA sequence: TGCGCCAGCAGCTTGGGACAGTCCACCGGGGAGCTGTTTTTT.

About this clone itself: At one of its ends the junction is not consistent with the germline gene, which may arise from a read error. The genes are TRBV5-1 and TRBJ1-2; tentatively, D is TRBD1 (5 bases). CDR1 is SGHRS and CDR2 is YFSETQ in the germline V gene. The CDR3 covers 15 residues. CDR3 in amino acids: CASSINDPRDGGCTF. CDR3 sequence (DNA): TGCGCCAGCAGCATCAACGACCCCAGGGACGGAGGCTGCACCTTC.

The chain carries TRBV23-1 and TRBJ1-2, with 10 bases that match TRBD1. TRBV23-1 is noted as an ORF with a role that remains uncertain. The CDR3 runs 15 residues. The junction had 9 bases not matched to a gene; V was cut back by 7 bases and J by 4 bases. CDR3 sequence: CASTATGGLFYGYTF. CDR3 coding DNA: TGCGCCAGCACCGCGACAGGGGGCCTCTTCTATGGCTACACCTTC.